The rows below give T cell receptor beta chains drawn from one sample of a study of early T cells in non-severe SARS-CoV-2 infection. TCRdb itself ran the 5' RACE reads through MiXCR, one entry per CDR3 protein. The sample holds around 57,000 distinct CDR3 sequences, 4.5% to 7.5% seen once. The sequences come from whole blood, collected at baseline. The source is an adult who was a healthcare worker with PCR-confirmed SARS-CoV-2 infection or an uninfected control (not recorded which). Each CDR3 is given with its conserved first and last residue. Clone size appears in some rows only: once, few, many, or a class for an expanded clone.

CDR3,length,V,size,J
CASSQGTGWETQYF,14,TRBV11-1,many,TRBJ2-5
CASSPSLAGGPHGELFF,17,TRBV4-2,few,TRBJ2-2
CASSFGEKLFF,11,TRBV7-9,few,TRBJ1-4
CASSLAPGDDLNEQFF,16,TRBV7-6,.,TRBJ2-1
CASSLEGSGYTF,12,TRBV7-9,.,TRBJ1-2
CASSLAARGNSPLHF,15,TRBV27,many,TRBJ1-6
CASSLDRGRIGNTIYF,16,TRBV12-3/TRBV12-4,many,TRBJ1-3
CASSFRDPRTGELFF,15,TRBV5-1,.,TRBJ2-2
CASSLGAGGEQYF,13,TRBV7-2,many,TRBJ2-7
CASSLGMTEANQPQHF,16,TRBV3-1,many,TRBJ1-5
CASSYFPGQGKNEQFF,16,TRBV7-2,many,TRBJ2-1
CASSLSAGNQPQHF,14,TRBV27,few,TRBJ1-5
CASSQGGISDTQYF,14,TRBV3-1,few,TRBJ2-3
CSAPDTTAYEQYF,13,TRBV20-1,few,TRBJ2-7
CASRPDRGTDTQYF,14,TRBV21-1,many,TRBJ2-3
CASSLDGSGANEQFF,15,TRBV5-4,.,TRBJ2-1
CASSDDGSTGELFF,14,TRBV6-1,many,TRBJ2-2
CASSSQGVGSGNTIYF,16,TRBV28,few,TRBJ1-3
CSASGDFLFRKQYF,14,TRBV20-1,many,TRBJ2-7
CASSLGRQGIFWANVLTF,18,TRBV19,many,TRBJ2-6
CASSLDGQRNYGYTF,15,TRBV5-1,.,TRBJ1-2
CAISDFLGREQYF,13,TRBV10-3,.,TRBJ2-7